The clone carrying this T cell receptor (beta chain) was counted at least ten times. V was trimmed by 6 bases and J by 5 bases, leaving 10 bases between them. The CDR3 is 12 amino acids. CDR1 and CDR2 from the germline V gene are MDHEN and SYDVKM. Primers targeting TRAV and TRBV primed first-strand cDNA, covering alpha and beta chains. With a V-primer adapter and a constant-region primer, TCRs were amplified for about 19 PCR cycles. Amplifying the isolated mRNA was done by in vitro transcription. A single record per CDR3 protein comes from TCRdb applying MiXCR to the reads. Of about 84,000 distinct CDR3 sequences in the sample, less than 20% were seen once. The record originates from a study of low-dose radiotherapy and immunotherapy resistance in tumors. Study context: A dose of 0.5 Gy per fraction was delivered to Cohort 1 every 2 weeks, for a total of 6.5 Gy. The patients were given nivolumab 240 mg every two weeks and ipilimumab 1 mg/kg every six weeks, through an intravenous route. Aspirin 300 mg was given orally each day for four cycles from cycle 1 day 1.

Time point denoted: after trial treatment. The treatment denotes: LDRT plus nivolumab, ipilimumab, low-dose cyclophosphamide and aspirin (RACIN trial). The sequencing here drew on PBMCs, taken after low-dose radiotherapy plus immunotherapy. The chain recombines TRBV28 with TRBJ1-2; D is uncertain. This receptor was obtained from a male donor with prostate cancer. CDR3 in amino acids: CASSPALYGYTF. The DNA of the CDR3 is TGTGCCAGCAGCCCCGCTCTGTATGGCTACACCTTC.